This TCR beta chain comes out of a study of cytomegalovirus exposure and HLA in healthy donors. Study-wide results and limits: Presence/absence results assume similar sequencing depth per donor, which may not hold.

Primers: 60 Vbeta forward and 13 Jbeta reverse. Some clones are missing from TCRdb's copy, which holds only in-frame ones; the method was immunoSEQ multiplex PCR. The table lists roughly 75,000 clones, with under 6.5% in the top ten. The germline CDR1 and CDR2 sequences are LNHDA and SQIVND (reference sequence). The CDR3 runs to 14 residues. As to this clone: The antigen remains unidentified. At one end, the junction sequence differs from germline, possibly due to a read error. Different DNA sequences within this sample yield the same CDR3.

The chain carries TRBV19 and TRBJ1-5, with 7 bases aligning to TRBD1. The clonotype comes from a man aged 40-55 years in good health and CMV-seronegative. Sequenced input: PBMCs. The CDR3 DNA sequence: TGTGCCAGTAGTGAATTCCGGGACAGACAGCCTCAGCATTTT. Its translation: CASSEFRDRQPQHF.